This T cell receptor (beta chain) was retrieved from a study of OX40 agonist ivuxolimab in advanced cancers. About this clone itself: Its target is not known.

Data came from immunoSEQ multiplex PCR; TCRdb stores just in-frame clones and leaves some out. Among about 85,000 clones, about nine tenths were seen once, and the ten largest hold roughly 0.33%. Study-wide results and limits: What antigens the expanded peripheral T cells recognized was never established. Expanded clones tended on average to be more numerous among CD8+ T cells than CD4+.

V was pared by 5 bases and J by 5 bases, with 33 bases between. The germline gives CDR1 LNHDA, CDR2 SQIVND (reference sequence). This CDR3 has 21 amino acids. Blood samples were obtained at baseline, cycle 4 day 1, and cycle 7 day 1. The chain recombines TRBV19 with TRBJ2-2, with D tentatively TRBD2 (5 bases). The TCR originated in an adult with an advanced solid tumor such as melanoma, head and neck, liver or kidney cancer. Sequencing was performed on CD4+ or CD8+ T cells sorted from blood, taken in a trial of the OX40 agonist ivuxolimab. The CDR3: CASSGVWTRSRILTGTGELFF. The CDR3 DNA reads as TGTGCCAGTAGTGGGGTTTGGACCCGCAGCCGGATACTCACGGGGACCGGGGAGCTGTTTTTT.